Each of the 21 T cell receptor beta chains below was sequenced from the same sample in a study of cytomegalovirus exposure and HLA in healthy donors. Primers for the PCR totalled 60 Vbeta and 13 Jbeta. The repertoire was sequenced with immunoSEQ multiplex PCR; TCRdb's copy has only in-frame clones and lacks some. The sample has some 160,000 clones, approximately 80% seen once. Sequencing was carried out using PBMCs. These TCRs come from a male donor in good health and CMV-seropositive.

This chain uses TRBV18 with TRBJ2-7, with 9 bases aligning to TRBD1. J lost 4 bases, V lost 0 bases, and 7 bases had no gene match. This CDR3 is 16 amino acids long. The germline gives CDR1 KGHSH, CDR2 LQKENI. Here the CDR3 reads CASSPPTVGQGYEQYF. The CDR3 nucleotides are TGTGCCAGCTCACCACCTACTGTCGGACAGGGGTACGAGCAGTACTTC.

This rearrangement joins TRBV27 to TRBJ1-6; possibly TRBD1 for D (6 bases). There are 11 residues in the CDR3. The V gene lost 8 bases and the J gene lost 12 bases, with 11 bases spanning the gap. Germline V gives CDR1 MNHEY, CDR2 SMNVEV (reference sequence). The CDR3 loop is CASGWGRPLHF. The DNA of the CDR3 is TGTGCCAGCGGGTGGGGGCGACCCCTCCACTTT.

Note on this clone: At one boundary the junction diverges from the germline segment, which might be a read error. CDR3 DNA sequence: TGTGCCAGCAACCTCCGGGACTACCAAGAGGCCCAGTACTTC. This translates into CASNLRDYQEAQYF. The chain recombines TRBV7-8 with TRBJ2-5; 7 nucleotides line up with TRBD2. This CDR3 contains 14 residues. Germline CDR1 reads SGHVS; CDR2 reads FQNEAQ.

CDR3 region: CASSDGSGTSTRNEQFF. DNA for the CDR3: TGTGCCAGCAGTGATGGCTCCGGGACTAGCACACGGAATGAGCAGTTCTTC. The chain recombines TRBV6-1 with TRBJ2-1; TRBD2 agrees at 9 bases. The germline CDR1 and CDR2 sequences are MNHNS and SASEGT. Trimming at V came to 3 bases and at J to 7 bases, leaving 13 bases not matched to a gene. The CDR3 covers 17 residues.

The chain joins TRBV6-6 to TRBJ2-2; 9 nucleotides match TRBD2. The trim removed 6 bases at V and 6 bases at J, leaving 8 bases unmatched. The CDR3 is 15 amino acids. Germline V gene sequence: CDR1 MNHNY, CDR2 SVGAGI (reference sequence). The CDR3 here is CASRTGLASAGELFF. CDR3 sequence (DNA): TGTGCCAGCAGAACAGGACTAGCGTCGGCCGGGGAGCTGTTTTTT.

The genes are TRBV20-1 and TRBJ2-7; D remains unclear. The ends were cut back, 8 bases at V and 5 bases at J, with 4 bases in the middle. This CDR3 region has 8 residues. In germline, CDR1 is DFQATT, CDR2 SNEGSKA (reference sequence). CDR3 amino acids: CSPDEQYF. CDR3 sequence (DNA): TGCAGTCCAGACGAGCAGTACTTC.

This chain uses TRBV18 with TRBJ2-1, with TRBD2 matching 12 bases. The junction had 1 base not matched to a gene; V was cut back by 3 bases and J by 7 bases. Per the germline V gene, CDR1 is KGHSH and CDR2 is LQKENI. CDR3 length: 14 amino acids. The DNA for the CDR3 is TGTGCCAGCTCACCGACTAGCGGGAGAAATGAGCAGTTCTTC. Translating gives CASSPTSGRNEQFF.

V gene TRBV27 combines with J gene TRBJ2-7; D ambiguous. The germline V gene encodes CDR1 MNHEY and CDR2 SMNVEV (reference sequence). Trimming cost V 5 bases and J 2 bases, with 25 bases left between them. There are 18 residues in the CDR3. The CDR3 protein is CASSPPGPTILHTYEQYF. DNA for the CDR3: TGTGCCAGCAGTCCCCCCGGCCCCACTATCCTCCACACCTACGAGCAGTACTTC.

This chain uses TRBV7-9 with TRBJ2-7; 14 bases agree with TRBD2. Germline CDR1 and CDR2: SEHNR and FQNEAQ (reference sequence). Trimming at V came to 4 bases and at J to 2 bases, leaving 4 bases not matched to a gene. The CDR3 loop spans 16 amino acids. Written as DNA, the CDR3 is TGTGCCAGCAGCTCGCAGACTAGCGGGAGGGCCTACGAGCAGTACTTC. It codes for CASSSQTSGRAYEQYF. Based on the CDR3 plus reference TRBV7-9 and TRBJ2-7, the full variable domain is DTGVSQNPRHKITKRGQNVTFRCDPISEHNRLYWYRQTLGQGPEFLTYFQNEAQLEKSRLLSDRFSAERPKGSFSTLEIQRTEQGDSAMYLCASSSQTSGRAYEQYFGPGTRLTVT.

V is TRBV10-3 and J is TRBJ1-1; possibly TRBD1 for D (5 bases). Germline loops: CDR1 ENHRY, CDR2 SYGVKD. The V gene lost 5 bases and the J gene lost 4 bases, with 14 bases spanning the gap. The CDR3 runs to 14 residues. CDR3 coding DNA: TGTGCCATCAGTCTCATGCAGGGAAGCACTGAAGCTTTCTTT. As protein: CAISLMQGSTEAFF.

The CDR3 DNA follows: TGTGCCAGCAGTGAAGCGCCCCTAGCAGAGCAGTACTTC. Protein sequence: CASSEAPLAEQYF. This sequence joins TRBV2 and TRBJ2-5; tentatively, D is TRBD2 (5 bases). This CDR3 comprises 13 residues. The V and J ends lost 0 bases and 11 bases respectively, with 13 bases between them. Germline V lookup: CDR1 SNHLY, CDR2 FYNNEI. Complete variable domain (other parts from reference TRBV2 and TRBJ2-5): EPEVTQTPSHQVTQMGQEVILRCVPISNHLYFYWYRQILGQKVEFLVSFYNNEISEKSEIFDDQFSVERPDGSNFTLKIRSTKLEDSAMYFCASSEAPLAEQYFGPGTRLLVL.

The genes are TRBV29-1 and TRBJ2-2; the match to TRBD1 covers 9 bases. V was clipped by 1 base and J by 6 bases; unmatched bases: 6. CDR1 is SQVTM and CDR2 is ANQGSEA in the germline V gene. The CDR3 totals 15 residues. The CDR3, as DNA: TGCAGCGTTGAAGGCCGGGACAGGGACGCCGGGGAGCTGTTTTTT. Translated, it gives CSVEGRDRDAGELFF.

The rearrangement joins TRBV19 to TRBJ1-5; the D gene is possibly TRBD1 (6 bases). CDR1 and CDR2 (germline): LNHDA, SQIVND (reference sequence). CDR3 length equals 16 residues. V dropped 3 bases and J dropped 5 bases, with 17 bases sitting between them. The CDR3 is CASSIGGGDSYQPQHF. Written as DNA, the CDR3 is TGTGCCAGTAGTATTGGAGGGGGGGATAGTTATCAGCCCCAGCATTTT. Drawing the rest from reference TRBV19 and TRBJ1-5, the complete variable domain is DGGITQSPKYLFRKEGQNVTLSCEQNLNHDAMYWYRQDPGQGLRLIYYSQIVNDFQKGDIAEGYSVSREKKESFPLTVTSAQKNPTAFYLCASSIGGGDSYQPQHFGDGTRLSIL.

This chain joins TRBV7-2 and TRBJ1-2; 7 nucleotides agree with TRBD1. The germline CDR1 and CDR2 sequences are SGHTA and FQGNSA. After removal of 5 bases from V and 4 bases from J, the junction contained 4 bases not matched to a gene. The length of the CDR3 is 13 residues. CDR3 protein: CASSPRDSYGYTF. The CDR3 DNA follows: TGTGCCAGCAGCCCCCGGGACAGCTATGGCTACACCTTC.

The chain combines TRBV11-3 with TRBJ1-2; 7 nucleotides align to TRBD1. Germline CDR1 is SGHNT and CDR2 is YENEEA. The V and J ends lost 3 bases and 4 bases, in that order; junction bases with no gene match: 11. The CDR3 totals 16 residues. CDR3 in DNA: TGTGCCAGCAGCTTTACAGGGGCCACCCTCCCCTATGGCTACACCTTC. Protein product: CASSFTGATLPYGYTF.

The chain employs TRBV11-3 and TRBJ2-7; D call uncertain. V lost 3 bases to trimming and J lost 1 base, with 4 bases between them. Germline CDR1 is SGHNT and CDR2 is YENEEA. This CDR3 contains 12 residues. CDR3 nucleotide sequence: TGTGCCAGCAGCTTTATGTCCTACGAGCAGTACTTC. The encoded protein is CASSFMSYEQYF.

V and J are TRBV19 and TRBJ2-1; D perhaps matches TRBD2 (5 bases). Trimming took 3 bases from V and 0 from J, leaving 12 bases between them. The CDR3 contains 16 residues. CDR1 is LNHDA and CDR2 is SQIVND in the germline V gene (reference sequence). CDR3 loop: CASSIPPGSSYNEQFF. The CDR3 bases are TGTGCCAGTAGTATCCCCCCGGGGAGCTCCTACAATGAGCAGTTCTTC. The entire variable domain, with the rest obtained from reference TRBV19 and TRBJ2-1, is as follows: DGGITQSPKYLFRKEGQNVTLSCEQNLNHDAMYWYRQDPGQGLRLIYYSQIVNDFQKGDIAEGYSVSREKKESFPLTVTSAQKNPTAFYLCASSIPPGSSYNEQFFGPGTRLTVL.

The chain has TRBV2 and TRBJ2-5, with 9 positions matching TRBD1. The CDR3 consists of 15 residues. V lost 5 bases, J lost 4 bases, and 8 bases stayed unmatched. Germline V gene sequence: CDR1 SNHLY, CDR2 FYNNEI. CDR3 sequence (DNA): TGTGCCAGCAGTTCAATACAGGGGGCGGGAGAGACCCAGTACTTC. This translates into CASSSIQGAGETQYF. Full variable domain (remainder filled in from reference TRBV2 and TRBJ2-5): EPEVTQTPSHQVTQMGQEVILRCVPISNHLYFYWYRQILGQKVEFLVSFYNNEISEKSEIFDDQFSVERPDGSNFTLKIRSTKLEDSAMYFCASSSIQGAGETQYFGPGTRLLVL.

In this sample, this clone turned up once. This chain joins TRBV6-7 and TRBJ2-3; D may be TRBD2 (5 bases). TRBV6-7 is an ORF for which the function is uncertain. V was clipped by 7 bases and J by 9 bases, with 14 bases between them. This CDR3 contains 12 residues. The CDR3 protein is CASTHLGETQYF. The CDR3 DNA follows: TGTGCCAGCACCCACTTGGGAGAAACGCAGTATTTT.

J is TRBJ2-3 and V is TRBV19; TRBD1 aligns across 10 bases. The V gene's germline CDR1 is LNHDA and CDR2 SQIVND (reference sequence). The V gene end was trimmed by 6 bases and the J gene end by 2 bases; junction bases not matched to a gene: 5. The CDR3 totals 15 residues. The CDR3 nucleotides read TGTGCCAGTAGGGACAGGGGGGCATACACAGATACGCAGTATTTT. Translated, it gives CASRDRGAYTDTQYF.

The V and J genes are TRBV6-5 and TRBJ1-1; a weak D match, TRBD1 (5 bases). From germline, CDR1 is MNHEY and CDR2 SVGAGI. This CDR3 contains 15 residues. Between the trimmed V and J ends, which lost 5 bases and 3 bases, there was a span of 16 bases. The CDR3 bases are TGTGCCAGCAGTCCCCGGGGGGAGGAGTACACTGAAGCTTTCTTT. It is translated as CASSPRGEEYTEAFF.